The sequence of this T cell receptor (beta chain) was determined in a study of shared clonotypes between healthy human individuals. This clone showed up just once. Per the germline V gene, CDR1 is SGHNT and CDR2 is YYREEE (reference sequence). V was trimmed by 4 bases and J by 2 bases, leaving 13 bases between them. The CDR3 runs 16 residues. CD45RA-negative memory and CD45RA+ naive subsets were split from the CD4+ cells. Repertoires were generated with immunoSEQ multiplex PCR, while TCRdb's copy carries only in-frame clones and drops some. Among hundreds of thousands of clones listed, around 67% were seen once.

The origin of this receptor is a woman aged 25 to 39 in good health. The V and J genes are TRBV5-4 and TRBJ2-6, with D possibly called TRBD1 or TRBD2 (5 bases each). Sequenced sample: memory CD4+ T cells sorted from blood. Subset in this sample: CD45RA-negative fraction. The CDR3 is CASSPRGRAGANVLTF. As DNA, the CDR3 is TGTGCCAGCAGCCCGAGGGGCAGGGCTGGGGCCAACGTCCTGACTTTC. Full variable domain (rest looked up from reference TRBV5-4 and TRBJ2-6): ETGVTQSPTHLIKTRGQQVTLRCSSQSGHNTVSWYQQALGQGPQFIFQYYREEENGRGNFPPRFSGLQFPNYSSELNVNALELDDSALYLCASSPRGRAGANVLTFGAGSRLTVL.